A single sample gave rise to the 10 T cell receptor beta chains below, sequenced in a study of CXCR3-negative and CXCR3-positive naive CD8 T cells. These receptors lack a known antigen. The TRB libraries of cDNA were built by UMI-labeled 5' RACE. Following a re-call of the 5' RACE reads, TCRdb has one entry per CDR3 protein and lacks DNA. The sample holds roughly 93,000 distinct CDR3 sequences. General study points: TRB CDR3s of CXCR3-positive naive cells were more hydrophobic than those of CXCR3-negative naive cells.

Sequenced material: naive CXCR3+ CD8+ T cells from blood. Subset of the sample: CD45RO-CCR7+CD27+CD95- naive CD8+ T cells expressing CXCR3 (TNR3+). The source is a human donor in good health. Some clones in this sample may be carry-over from other donors' samples.

V usage is TRBV20-1 and J usage is TRBJ2-7. The germline gives CDR1 DFQATT, CDR2 SNEGSKA (reference sequence). The CDR3 runs 13 residues. CDR3 in amino acids: CSALPVDLYEQYF.

The gene calls are TRBV4-2 and TRBJ2-2. Germline V gene sequence: CDR1 LGHNA, CDR2 YNFKEQ. The CDR3 is 13 residues long. The CDR3 here is CASRGSSSGELFF.

The genes are TRBV29-1 and TRBJ2-3; TCRdb designates TRBD1, a call that cannot be tested without DNA. This CDR3 is 15 amino acids long. Looked up from germline, CDR1 is SQVTM and CDR2 is ANQGSEA. The CDR3 region is CSVEDGTANTDTQYF.

V usage is TRBV4-1 and J usage is TRBJ2-7. CDR1 and CDR2 (germline): MGHRA, YSYEKL. The length of the CDR3 is 13 residues. CDR3 sequence: CASSQDLAYEQYF.

V gene TRBV4-2 combines with J gene TRBJ2-1; TCRdb names TRBD1, which stays unverified in the absence of DNA. The CDR3 is 16 amino acids. Per germline, CDR1 LGHNA and CDR2 YNFKEQ. The CDR3 region is CASSQDGGVEYNEQFF.

The genes are TRBV28 and TRBJ1-2; absent DNA, TCRdb's TRBD1 call cannot be checked. The CDR3 loop spans 16 amino acids. Germline-derived CDR1 and CDR2 are MDHEN and SYDVKM. The CDR3 protein is CASSLSQLGTGRGYTF.

The chain is built from TRBV10-3 and TRBJ2-7; TCRdb returns TRBD1, unconfirmable since there is no DNA. Per germline, CDR1 ENHRY and CDR2 SYGVKD. The CDR3 is 15 residues long. The CDR3 spells CAIREPGQGAYEQYF.

The rearrangement links TRBV30 to TRBJ2-1. Looked up from germline, CDR1 is GTSNPN and CDR2 is SVGIG (reference sequence). There are 11 residues in the CDR3. This CDR3 reads CAWSLHNEQFF.

The V gene is TRBV21-1, the J gene TRBJ1-6. TRBV21-1 is designated a pseudogene. The CDR3 totals 15 residues. The CDR3 sequence is CASSKGGGNHSPLHF.

This chain uses TRBV7-9 with TRBJ2-7; TCRdb lists TRBD1, though no DNA is available to test this call. CDR1 is SEHNR and CDR2 is FQNEAQ in the germline V gene (reference sequence). This CDR3 comprises 15 residues. CDR3 in amino acids: CASSLAGGPPYEQYF. The full variable domain, rest sourced from reference TRBV7-9 and TRBJ2-7, is DTGVSQNPRHKITKRGQNVTFRCDPISEHNRLYWYRQTLGQGPEFLTYFQNEAQLEKSRLLSDRFSAERPKGSFSTLEIQRTEQGDSAMYLCASSLAGGPPYEQYFGPGTRLTVT.